This TCR beta chain comes out of a study of cytomegalovirus exposure and HLA in healthy donors. 60 Vbeta and 13 Jbeta primers were used in PCR. Clones were read by immunoSEQ multiplex PCR, and TCRdb kept only the in-frame ones, dropping some. This sample has some 140,000 clones, with around 72% found just once. Germline CDR1 and CDR2: SEHNR and FQNEAQ (reference sequence). The V segment lost 2 bases and the J segment 4 bases; nucleotides outside the gene matches: 6. This CDR3 has 15 residues. Sequencing was performed on PBMCs. The V gene is TRBV7-9, the J gene TRBJ2-5; 8 nucleotides match TRBD2. This TCR was recovered from a woman aged 40 to 50 in good health and CMV-seronegative. As DNA, the CDR3 is TGTGCCAGCAGCTTATTAGCGGGGAGAGGAGAGACCCAGTACTTC. This encodes CASSLLAGRGETQYF.